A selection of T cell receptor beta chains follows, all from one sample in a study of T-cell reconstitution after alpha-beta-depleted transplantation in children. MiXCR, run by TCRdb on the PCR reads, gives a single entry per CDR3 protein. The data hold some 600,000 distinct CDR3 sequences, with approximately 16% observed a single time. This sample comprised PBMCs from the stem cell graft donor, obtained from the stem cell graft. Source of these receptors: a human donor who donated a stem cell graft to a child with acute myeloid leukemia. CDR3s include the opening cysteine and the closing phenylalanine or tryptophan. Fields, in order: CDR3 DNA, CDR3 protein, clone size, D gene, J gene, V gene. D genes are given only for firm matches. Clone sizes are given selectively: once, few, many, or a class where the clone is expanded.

DNA: TGCGCCAGCAGCAACAGGGCTCAAGAGACCCAGTACTTC
CDR3: CASSNRAQETQYF
size: many
D: -
J: TRBJ2-5
V: TRBV5-1

DNA: TGCAGTGCTAGAGCGGCAGGGGGGTTTTACAATTCACCCCTCCACTTT
CDR3: CSARAAGGFYNSPLHF
size: many
D: TRBD1
J: TRBJ1-6
V: TRBV20-1

DNA: TGTGCCAGCAGCCCGGGGCTCCCCAACGAGCAGTACTTC
CDR3: CASSPGLPNEQYF
size: many
D: -
J: TRBJ2-7
V: TRBV25-1

DNA: TGTGCCATCACCGCCCAGGGAGGGAACGGGGAGCTGTTTTTT
CDR3: CAITAQGGNGELFF
size: few
D: TRBD2
J: TRBJ2-2
V: TRBV10-3

DNA: TGTGCCAGCAGCTTAGTCCCGGGACAGGGAAGGGGTTCTGGCTACACCTTC
CDR3: CASSLVPGQGRGSGYTF
size: few
D: TRBD1
J: TRBJ1-2
V: TRBV7-9

DNA: TGTGCCAGCAGTTTAGTGGGGGAACGATACGAGCAGTACTTC
CDR3: CASSLVGERYEQYF
size: many
D: -
J: TRBJ2-7
V: TRBV27

DNA: TGTGCCAGCAGTGGGGATTCAACCCCGACCCAGTACTTC
CDR3: CASSGDSTPTQYF
size: many
D: -
J: TRBJ2-5
V: TRBV7-2

DNA: TGCAGTGCGGAAGCGAATAATGGTGTTCTGAACACTGAAGCTTTCTTT
CDR3: CSAEANNGVLNTEAFF
size: many
D: -
J: TRBJ1-1
V: TRBV20-1

DNA: TGCAGTGCCGCCTTGCGGACCTATAATTCACCCCTCCACTTT
CDR3: CSAALRTYNSPLHF
size: many
D: -
J: TRBJ1-6
V: TRBV20-1

DNA: TGCAGTGCAACCGGACAGCTTGGGGAGGGAAACACCATATATTTT
CDR3: CSATGQLGEGNTIYF
size: -
D: -
J: TRBJ1-3
V: TRBV20-1

DNA: TGCAGTGCTAGAGACCAGGGGGCCTCTGGAAACACCATATATTTT
CDR3: CSARDQGASGNTIYF
size: -
D: TRBD1
J: TRBJ1-3
V: TRBV20-1

DNA: TGCGCCAGCAGCGACGGGACGGCTGAAGCTTTCTTT
CDR3: CASSDGTAEAFF
size: many
D: -
J: TRBJ1-1
V: TRBV5-1

DNA: TGTGCCAGCAGTCCCCCGGGACAGGGGGCCGGTGAGCAGTTCTTC
CDR3: CASSPPGQGAGEQFF
size: -
D: TRBD1
J: TRBJ2-1
V: TRBV12-3/TRBV12-4

DNA: TGCAGCGTCGCCCTTGGCGGGGGAAATGAGCAGTTCTTC
CDR3: CSVALGGGNEQFF
size: many
D: TRBD2
J: TRBJ2-1
V: TRBV29-1

DNA: TGTGCCAGCATTGGGACAGGGGGAGATTATGGCTACACCTTC
CDR3: CASIGTGGDYGYTF
size: many
D: TRBD1
J: TRBJ1-2
V: TRBV2

DNA: TGTGCCAGCAGCTTAGGATGGGGGCCAGGCGAGCAGTTCTTC
CDR3: CASSLGWGPGEQFF
size: many
D: -
J: TRBJ2-1
V: TRBV7-2

DNA: TGTGCTAGTGGGCACACTAGTAATGAGCAGTTCTTC
CDR3: CASGHTSNEQFF
size: -
D: -
J: TRBJ2-1
V: TRBV12-5

DNA: TGCGCCAGCAGCTGGGTTAGCGGGGGTGATGAGCAGTTCTTC
CDR3: CASSWVSGGDEQFF
size: -
D: TRBD2
J: TRBJ2-1
V: TRBV5-1

DNA: TGTGCCAGCAGTTCGCCGGGACAGGGGACCGGGGAGCTGTTTTTT
CDR3: CASSSPGQGTGELFF
size: -
D: TRBD1
J: TRBJ2-2
V: TRBV27

DNA: TGCAGCTCCCGACAGGGGGGAGAGACCCAGTACTTC
CDR3: CSSRQGGETQYF
size: many
D: TRBD1
J: TRBJ2-5
V: TRBV29-1

DNA: TGCAGTGCTAGAGGGGGCGGGGGTTGGGCAGATACGCAGTATTTT
CDR3: CSARGGGGWADTQYF
size: many
D: TRBD2
J: TRBJ2-3
V: TRBV20-1

DNA: TGCAGTGCCGTTGGGGGACGGTACTACAATGAGCAGTTCTTC
CDR3: CSAVGGRYYNEQFF
size: -
D: -
J: TRBJ2-1
V: TRBV20-1

DNA: TGTGCCAGCAGTACGACTTTAAATCAGCCCCAGCATTTT
CDR3: CASSTTLNQPQHF
size: -
D: -
J: TRBJ1-5
V: TRBV6-1

DNA: TGTGCCAGCACGGGAGGTGGGCTGCAGAACACCGGGGAGCTGTTTTTT
CDR3: CASTGGGLQNTGELFF
size: many
D: TRBD2
J: TRBJ2-2
V: TRBV5-5

DNA: TGCGCCAGCAGCTCCCCGGGGTCAGCCTATGGCTACACCTTC
CDR3: CASSSPGSAYGYTF
size: -
D: -
J: TRBJ1-2
V: TRBV5-1

DNA: TGTGCCAGCAGTACCGGACAGGGCGTAACCACAGATACGCAGTATTTT
CDR3: CASSTGQGVTTDTQYF
size: -
D: TRBD1
J: TRBJ2-3
V: TRBV6-1

DNA: TGCAGTGCTAGAAGGACGCAGGGATACAATGAGCAGTTCTTC
CDR3: CSARRTQGYNEQFF
size: many
D: -
J: TRBJ2-1
V: TRBV20-1

DNA: TGCAGTGCTTTGTGGGGGGGCCAAGAGACCCAGTACTTC
CDR3: CSALWGGQETQYF
size: many
D: TRBD2
J: TRBJ2-5
V: TRBV20-1